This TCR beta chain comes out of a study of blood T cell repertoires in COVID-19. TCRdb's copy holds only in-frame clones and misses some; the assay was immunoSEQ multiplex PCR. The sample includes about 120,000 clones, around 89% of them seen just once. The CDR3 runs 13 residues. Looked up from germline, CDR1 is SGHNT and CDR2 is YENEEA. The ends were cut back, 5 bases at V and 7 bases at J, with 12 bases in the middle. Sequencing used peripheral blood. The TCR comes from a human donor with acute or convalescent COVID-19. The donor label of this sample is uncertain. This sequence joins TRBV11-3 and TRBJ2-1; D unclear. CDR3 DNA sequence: TGTGCCAGCAGCCCCCGGAGTGGGAATGAGCAGTTCTTC. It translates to CASSPRSGNEQFF. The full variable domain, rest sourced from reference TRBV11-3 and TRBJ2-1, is EAGVVQSPRYKIIEKKQPVAFWCNPISGHNTLYWYLQNLGQGPELLIRYENEEAVDDSQLPKDRFSAERLKGVDSTLKIQPAELGDSAVYLCASSPRSGNEQFFGPGTRLTVL.